Listed below are T cell receptor beta chains from one sample, sequenced in a study of blood T cells in healthy people across ages. TCRdb re-called the 5' RACE reads with MiXCR, one entry per CDR3 protein. The sample lists around 1,000,000 distinct CDR3 sequences, almost 25% occurring once. The sample also formed part of further work on T cells of mothers and their children.

The sequenced material came from blood. These receptors were collected from a girl aged 2 to 9 in good health. CDR3s include the opening cysteine and the closing phenylalanine or tryptophan. A D gene is named only where the DNA matches it firmly. Rows give clone size only sometimes, using once, few, many, or a class for an expanded clone.

V gene: TRBV3-1
clone size: -
D gene: TRBD2
J gene: TRBJ2-7
CDR3 protein: CASSQDGGRSYEQYF
CDR3 DNA: TGTGCCAGCAGCCAAGACGGGGGGAGAAGCTACGAGCAGTACTTC

V gene: TRBV27
clone size: few
D gene: -
J gene: TRBJ2-2
CDR3 protein: CASSLLGVGGWLFF
CDR3 DNA: TGTGCCAGCAGTCTCCTGGGTGTGGGGGGTTGGCTGTTTTTT

V gene: TRBV5-6
clone size: -
D gene: -
J gene: TRBJ2-3
CDR3 protein: CASSFPISGTDTQYF
CDR3 DNA: TGTGCCAGCAGCTTCCCCATAAGCGGGACAGATACGCAGTATTTT

V gene: TRBV6-6
clone size: few
D gene: TRBD2
J gene: TRBJ2-1
CDR3 protein: CASSYSLAGPIVNEQFF
CDR3 DNA: TGTGCCAGCAGTTACTCACTAGCGGGACCGATTGTGAATGAGCAGTTCTTC

V gene: TRBV20-1
clone size: few
D gene: -
J gene: TRBJ1-2
CDR3 protein: CSAKEDSSGYTF
CDR3 DNA: TGCAGTGCAAAGGAGGATTCGAGTGGCTACACCTTC

V gene: TRBV14
clone size: -
D gene: -
J gene: TRBJ2-7
CDR3 protein: CASSQRTWGYEQYF
CDR3 DNA: TGTGCCAGCAGCCAACGGACGTGGGGTTACGAGCAGTACTTC

V gene: TRBV6-4
clone size: few
D gene: TRBD2
J gene: TRBJ2-3
CDR3 protein: CASTKTSGSPTDTQYF
CDR3 DNA: TGTGCCAGCACTAAGACTAGCGGGAGCCCCACAGATACGCAGTATTTT

V gene: TRBV6-1
clone size: -
D gene: TRBD1
J gene: TRBJ1-6
CDR3 protein: CASSEGTGNSPLHF
CDR3 DNA: TGTGCCAGCAGTGAGGGGACAGGGAATTCACCCCTCCACTTT

V gene: TRBV20-1
clone size: few
D gene: -
J gene: TRBJ2-4
CDR3 protein: CSASPPDTPNTIQYF
CDR3 DNA: TGCAGTGCTAGCCCACCGGACACACCAAATACCATTCAGTACTTC

V gene: TRBV29-1
clone size: few
D gene: -
J gene: TRBJ1-1
CDR3 protein: CSVEGTNGEAFF
CDR3 DNA: TGCAGCGTTGAGGGTACAAACGGTGAAGCTTTCTTT

V gene: TRBV28
clone size: -
D gene: -
J gene: TRBJ2-7
CDR3 protein: CASSPPQLRGTNYEQYF
CDR3 DNA: TGTGCCAGCAGTCCCCCCCAACTCAGGGGCACTAACTACGAGCAGTACTTC

V gene: TRBV18
clone size: -
D gene: -
J gene: TRBJ2-1
CDR3 protein: CASSRFFVRQFF
CDR3 DNA: TGTGCCAGTTCAAGGTTTTTCGTTCGGCAGTTCTTC

V gene: TRBV7-9
clone size: few
D gene: -
J gene: TRBJ2-7
CDR3 protein: CASSFAGVTYEQYF
CDR3 DNA: TGTGCCAGCAGCTTCGCCGGGGTAACCTACGAGCAGTACTTC